Listed below are T cell receptor beta chains from one sample, sequenced in a study of prognosis after radiotherapy for stage I lung cancer. Via MiXCR, TCRdb re-called the multiplex PCR reads, giving one row per CDR3 protein. The sample contains about 19,000 distinct CDR3 sequences, approximately 46% of which appear only once. The sample here was PBMCs, taken before or after stereotactic body radiation therapy (not recorded which). Every receptor here comes from a donor over 45 with non-small cell lung cancer. The CDR3 runs from the conserved cysteine through the conserved F or W. The order of the fields is J gene, V gene, clone size, D gene, CDR3 DNA, CDR3 protein. A D gene is named only where the DNA matches it firmly. Part of the rows lack a size; the others show once, few, many or a class for expanded clones.

>TRBJ2-7|TRBV2|medium-sized|TRBD1
TGTGCCAGCAGTGAGAGGACAGGGGTCTACGAGCAGTACTTC
CASSERTGVYEQYF
>TRBJ2-5|TRBV5-1|many|TRBD2
TGCGCCAGCAGCAGGGAGGGAGCCGAGACCCAGTACTTC
CASSREGAETQYF
>TRBJ2-5|TRBV5-8|many|TRBD1
TGTGCCAGCAGCTTAACTAGGACAGGGGGCGCGAAGACCCAGTACTTC
CASSLTRTGGAKTQYF
>TRBJ2-5|TRBV7-9|many|NA
TGTGCCAGCAGCTCGAAGGGGCCGGAGACCCAGTACTTC
CASSSKGPETQYF
>TRBJ2-3|TRBV20-1|many|NA
TGCAGTGCTAGAGAGAGCACAGATACGCAGTATTTT
CSARESTDTQYF
>TRBJ2-5|TRBV4-2|many|NA
TGTGCCAGCAGCCAAGATCAACTCCGCGGATGGGAGACCCAGTACTTC
CASSQDQLRGWETQYF
>TRBJ1-1|TRBV6-1|NA|NA
TGTGCCAGCAGGGGCAGTGAGGCCACTGAAGCTTTCTTT
CASRGSEATEAFF
>TRBJ2-5|TRBV7-9|many|NA
TGTGCCAGCAGGGCAGGGTACGAGACCCAGTACTTC
CASRAGYETQYF
>TRBJ1-2|TRBV5-1|NA|NA
TGCGCCAGCAGCTCTGGAGGGGCTGACTATGGCTACACCTTC
CASSSGGADYGYTF
>TRBJ2-2|TRBV5-1|NA|NA
TGCGCCAGCATCTTGGATGGTCCCGGGGAGCTGTTTTTT
CASILDGPGELFF
>TRBJ1-5|TRBV28|many|NA
TGTGCCAGCAGTTTGGTACACGGAAGCAATCAGCCCCAGCATTTT
CASSLVHGSNQPQHF
>TRBJ2-7|TRBV6-4|NA|NA
TGTGCTAGCATTGAAGTCCACAACTACGAGCAGTACTTC
CASIEVHNYEQYF
>TRBJ1-5|TRBV7-6|many|NA
TGTGCCAGCAGCTTAGTCGGTCATTCGGGAGCAGCCCAGCATTTT
CASSLVGHSGAAQHF
>TRBJ2-2|TRBV28|NA|TRBD1
TGTGCCATCAGTCCCTCGGACAGGACTGGATGGGAGCTGTTTTTT
CAISPSDRTGWELFF
>TRBJ1-2|TRBV20-1|NA|NA
TGCAGTGCTAGATATGGCCGGAGGAACCTCCTCGGGCATTGCTACACCTTC
CSARYGRRNLLGHCYTF
>TRBJ2-6|TRBV5-6|many|NA
TGTGCCAGCAGCTTGGAACAGGGCCTCTCTGGGGCCAACGTCCTGACTTTC
CASSLEQGLSGANVLTF
>TRBJ2-5|TRBV6-2/TRBV6-3|NA|NA
TGTGCCAGCATTTACCAGCCGGTTTGTCAAGAGACCCAGTACTTC
CASIYQPVCQETQYF
>TRBJ1-4|TRBV2|many|NA
TGTGCCAGCAGTGTCCGCCCCGGGGAAAAACTGTTTTTT
CASSVRPGEKLFF
>TRBJ2-5|TRBV18|many|TRBD2
TGTGCCAGCTCACCACCACTAGCGGGAGAGAAGACCCAGTACTTC
CASSPPLAGEKTQYF
>TRBJ2-1|TRBV9|many|NA
TGTGCCAGCAGCGTAGGGGGTTTCCCCAATGAGCAGTTCTTC
CASSVGGFPNEQFF
>TRBJ1-5|TRBV6-1|NA|NA
TGTGCCAGCAGCCCCGGAGGTGATGGCAATCAGCCCCAGCATTTT
CASSPGGDGNQPQHF
>TRBJ2-1|TRBV12-3/TRBV12-4|NA|TRBD2
TGTGCCAGCAGTTTGACTAGCGGGGTCATCAATGAGCAGTTCTTC
CASSLTSGVINEQFF
>TRBJ1-4|TRBV5-1|many|TRBD1
TGCGCCAGCAGCCGGAACAGGGGAGATAATGAAAAACTGTTTTTT
CASSRNRGDNEKLFF
>TRBJ2-1|TRBV4-1|many|TRBD2
TGCGCCAGCAGCCAAACCGGGACTAGCGCTTACAATGAGCAGTTCTTC
CASSQTGTSAYNEQFF
>TRBJ1-2|TRBV16|many|NA
TGTGCCAGCAGCCCCTCCACGGAGGTGGCTGGCTACACCTTC
CASSPSTEVAGYTF
>TRBJ1-2|TRBV19|NA|NA
TGTGCCAGTACCCAAATAAGCTGGATGAGGGGCTACACCTTC
CASTQISWMRGYTF
>TRBJ1-2|TRBV28|NA|NA
TGTGCCAGCAGTCTATCCTCTCGAGGGGATGGCTACACCTTC
CASSLSSRGDGYTF
>TRBJ1-1|TRBV30|many|NA
TGTGCCTGGAGTGTAGAAGGAGACACTGAAGCTTTCTTT
CAWSVEGDTEAFF
>TRBJ2-6|TRBV6-9|once|TRBD2
TGTGCCAGCAGTTACGCGGGACTAGCGGTAGGGAGTGCCGGGTCCAACGTCCTGACTTTC
CASSYAGLAVGSAGSNVLTF
>TRBJ2-6|TRBV28|many|NA
TGTGCCAGCAGTTTTAGGGGGGCCGGGGCCAACGTCCTGACTTTC
CASSFRGAGANVLTF
>TRBJ1-5|TRBV10-2|many|NA
TGCGCCAGCAGTGAATTAGGGTCTGAGGGGCCCCAGCATTTT
CASSELGSEGPQHF
>TRBJ2-3|TRBV5-5|many|NA
TGTGCCAGCAGCCTCATCTGGCTTCCCACAGATACGCAGTATTTT
CASSLIWLPTDTQYF
>TRBJ2-5|TRBV19|many|NA
TGTGCCAGTAGTATCAGAGGGCTCACAGTCGAGACCCAGTACTTC
CASSIRGLTVETQYF
>TRBJ2-3|TRBV2|many|TRBD2
TGTGCCAGCACTCTTCAGGGAGGGGGCACAGATACGCAGTATTTT
CASTLQGGGTDTQYF